This is a list of T cell receptor beta chains from one sample in a study of blood T cell repertoires in COVID-19. Profiling relied on immunoSEQ multiplex PCR, and the TCRdb table lists in-frame clones only, not all of them. The repertoire has roughly 120,000 clones, about 90% of them found once; the top ten carry roughly 8.2%. The specimen sequenced was peripheral blood. The receptor source for this set is a human donor in a cohort sampled during active COVID-19. The CDR3 runs from the conserved cysteine through the conserved F or W. Fields, in order: CDR3 DNA, CDR3 protein, J gene, D gene, clone size, V gene. A D gene is named only where the DNA matches it firmly. Some rows have no size entry. The others give once, few or many, or a class for an expanded clone.

CDR3nt: TGTGCCAGTAGTAGAAGGCAGGCAAGCTCCTACGAGCAGTACTTC; CDR3aa: CASSRRQASSYEQYF; j_gene: TRBJ2-7; d_gene: NA; abundance: NA; v_gene: TRBV19
CDR3nt: TGTGCCAGCAGCTTTCAGGGTCCCGAAGCTTTCTTT; CDR3aa: CASSFQGPEAFF; j_gene: TRBJ1-1; d_gene: NA; abundance: NA; v_gene: TRBV7-8
CDR3nt: TGTGCCAGCAGCAAAACTAGGACGGGGGAGCAGTTCTTC; CDR3aa: CASSKTRTGEQFF; j_gene: TRBJ2-1; d_gene: NA; abundance: NA; v_gene: TRBV12-3/TRBV12-4
CDR3nt: TGTGCCAGCAGTTACTCGTACGCCCGGACTGAAGCTTTCTTT; CDR3aa: CASSYSYARTEAFF; j_gene: TRBJ1-1; d_gene: NA; abundance: NA; v_gene: TRBV6-5
CDR3nt: TGCGCCAGCAGCCGGGGAGATAACACTGAAGCTTTCTTT; CDR3aa: CASSRGDNTEAFF; j_gene: TRBJ1-1; d_gene: NA; abundance: few; v_gene: TRBV10-1
CDR3nt: TGTGCCAGCAGCCTTAAAGGTCTTCAGGCTAGCGGCCTCCAAGAGACCCAGTACTTC; CDR3aa: CASSLKGLQASGLQETQYF; j_gene: TRBJ2-5; d_gene: TRBD2; abundance: NA; v_gene: TRBV7-2
CDR3nt: TGTGCCAGCAGTTTGGCAGGACAGGGGGTAACCGCCGAGAATGAAAAACTGTTTTTT; CDR3aa: CASSLAGQGVTAENEKLFF; j_gene: TRBJ1-4; d_gene: TRBD1; abundance: NA; v_gene: TRBV28
CDR3nt: TGTGCCACCAGTGATGCAGCGGGAGGAGAAGGTAGTAGTTACAATGAGCAGTTCTTC; CDR3aa: CATSDAAGGEGSSYNEQFF; j_gene: TRBJ2-1; d_gene: TRBD2; abundance: NA; v_gene: TRBV24-1
CDR3nt: TGCGCCAGCAGTGAGGAAGGGCGGGAGGCCTCCTACAATGAGCAGTTCTTC; CDR3aa: CASSEEGREASYNEQFF; j_gene: TRBJ2-1; d_gene: TRBD2; abundance: NA; v_gene: TRBV10-1
CDR3nt: TGCGCCAGCAGTGATGGAGGGGGCGACGCTTTCTTT; CDR3aa: CASSDGGGDAFF; j_gene: TRBJ1-1; d_gene: TRBD1; abundance: NA; v_gene: TRBV10-1
CDR3nt: TGTGCCACCAGTGGTGGAGTGAGCAATCAGCCCCAGCATTTT; CDR3aa: CATSGGVSNQPQHF; j_gene: TRBJ1-5; d_gene: NA; abundance: NA; v_gene: TRBV24-1
CDR3nt: TGTGCCAGTAGTACACAGGGTCGGGGTAAATTGGGGACCCAGTACTTC; CDR3aa: CASSTQGRGKLGTQYF; j_gene: TRBJ2-5; d_gene: NA; abundance: NA; v_gene: TRBV19
CDR3nt: TGTGCCAGCAGCTTAGATCGCGGAGAGACCCAGTACTTC; CDR3aa: CASSLDRGETQYF; j_gene: TRBJ2-5; d_gene: NA; abundance: few; v_gene: TRBV11-1
CDR3nt: TGTGCCAGCAGCTTGTATGACAGGGAGAATGAAAAACTGTTTTTT; CDR3aa: CASSLYDRENEKLFF; j_gene: TRBJ1-4; d_gene: TRBD1; abundance: NA; v_gene: TRBV5-4
CDR3nt: TGTGCCAGCAGCTTGGGGGACACTTATCAGCCCCAGCATTTT; CDR3aa: CASSLGDTYQPQHF; j_gene: TRBJ1-5; d_gene: NA; abundance: NA; v_gene: TRBV7-9
CDR3nt: TGTGCCTGGAGTGCCGAAATAGCGGGGGGACAAGAGACCCAGTACTTC; CDR3aa: CAWSAEIAGGQETQYF; j_gene: TRBJ2-5; d_gene: TRBD2; abundance: NA; v_gene: TRBV30
CDR3nt: TGTGCCACCGGTCGGGGGGATCCTCAGCCCCAGCATTTT; CDR3aa: CATGRGDPQPQHF; j_gene: TRBJ1-5; d_gene: NA; abundance: NA; v_gene: TRBV28
CDR3nt: TGCGCCAGCAGCCAAGACTCAGGACAGAATAGGAGGAAGACCCAGTACTTC; CDR3aa: CASSQDSGQNRRKTQYF; j_gene: TRBJ2-5; d_gene: NA; abundance: few; v_gene: TRBV4-1
CDR3nt: TGCGCCAGCAGCCAAGATTTCAGGACGGGAATCTCCTACGAGCAGTACTTC; CDR3aa: CASSQDFRTGISYEQYF; j_gene: TRBJ2-7; d_gene: NA; abundance: NA; v_gene: TRBV4-1